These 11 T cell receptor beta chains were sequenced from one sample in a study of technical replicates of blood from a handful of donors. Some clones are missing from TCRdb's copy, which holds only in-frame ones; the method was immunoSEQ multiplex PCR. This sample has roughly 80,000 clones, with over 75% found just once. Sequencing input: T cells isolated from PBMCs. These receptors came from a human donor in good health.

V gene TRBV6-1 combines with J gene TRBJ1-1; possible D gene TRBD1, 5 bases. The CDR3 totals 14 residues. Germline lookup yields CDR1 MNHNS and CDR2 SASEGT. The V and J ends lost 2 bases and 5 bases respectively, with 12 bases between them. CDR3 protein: CASSEIGGGTEAFF. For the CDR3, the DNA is TGTGCCAGCAGTGAAATCGGGGGGGGGACTGAAGCTTTCTTT.

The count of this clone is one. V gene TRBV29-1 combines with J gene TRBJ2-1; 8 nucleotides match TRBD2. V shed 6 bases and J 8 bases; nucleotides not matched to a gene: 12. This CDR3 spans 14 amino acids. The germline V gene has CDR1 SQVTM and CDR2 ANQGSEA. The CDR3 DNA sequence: TGCAGCGTGCCGGGACTAGTAGTGATCGATGAGCAGTTCTTC. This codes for CSVPGLVVIDEQFF.

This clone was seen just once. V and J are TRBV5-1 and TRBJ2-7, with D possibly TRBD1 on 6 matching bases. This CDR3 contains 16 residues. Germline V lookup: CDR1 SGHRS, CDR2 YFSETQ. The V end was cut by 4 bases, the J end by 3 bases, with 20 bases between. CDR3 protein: CASSPGGDTGHYEQYF. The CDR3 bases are TGCGCCAGCAGCCCCGGTGGGGACACGGGACACTACGAGCAGTACTTC.

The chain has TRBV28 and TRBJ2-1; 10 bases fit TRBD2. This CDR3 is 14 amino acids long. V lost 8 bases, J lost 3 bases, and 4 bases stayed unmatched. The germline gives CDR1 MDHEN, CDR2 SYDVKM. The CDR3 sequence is CASGLAGGYNEQFF. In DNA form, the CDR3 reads TGTGCCAGCGGATTAGCGGGAGGCTACAATGAGCAGTTCTTC.

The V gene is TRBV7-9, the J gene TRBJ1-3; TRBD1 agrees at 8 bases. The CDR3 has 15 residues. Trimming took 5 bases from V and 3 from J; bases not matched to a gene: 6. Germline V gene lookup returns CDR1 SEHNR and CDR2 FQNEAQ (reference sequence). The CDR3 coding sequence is TGTGCCAGCAGCACCAGAGACAGGGGTGGAAACACCATATATTTT. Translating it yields CASSTRDRGGNTIYF.

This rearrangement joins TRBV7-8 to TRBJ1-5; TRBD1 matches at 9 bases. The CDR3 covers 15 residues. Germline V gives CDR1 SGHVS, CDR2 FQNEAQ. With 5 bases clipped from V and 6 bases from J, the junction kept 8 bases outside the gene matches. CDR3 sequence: CASSRTGGFGQPQHF. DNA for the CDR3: TGTGCCAGCAGCCGTACAGGGGGCTTTGGTCAGCCCCAGCATTTT. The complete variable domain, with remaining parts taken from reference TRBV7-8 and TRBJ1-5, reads GAGVSQSPRYKVAKRGQDVALRCDPISGHVSLFWYQQALGQGPEFLTYFQNEAQLDKSGLPSDRFFAERPEGSVSTLKIQRTQQEDSAVYLCASSRTGGFGQPQHFGDGTRLSIL.

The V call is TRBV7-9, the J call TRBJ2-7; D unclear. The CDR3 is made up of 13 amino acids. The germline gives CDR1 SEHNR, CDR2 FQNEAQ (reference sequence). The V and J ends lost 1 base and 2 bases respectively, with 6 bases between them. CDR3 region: CASSLGHTYEQYF. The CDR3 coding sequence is TGTGCCAGCAGCTTAGGGCATACCTACGAGCAGTACTTC.

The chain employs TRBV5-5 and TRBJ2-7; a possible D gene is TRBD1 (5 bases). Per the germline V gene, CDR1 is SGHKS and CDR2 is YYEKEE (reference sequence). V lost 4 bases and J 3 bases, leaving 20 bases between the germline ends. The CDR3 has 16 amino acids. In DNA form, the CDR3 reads TGTGCCAGCAGCCCTTACCCGGACACAAGAAACTACGAGCAGTACTTC. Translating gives CASSPYPDTRNYEQYF.

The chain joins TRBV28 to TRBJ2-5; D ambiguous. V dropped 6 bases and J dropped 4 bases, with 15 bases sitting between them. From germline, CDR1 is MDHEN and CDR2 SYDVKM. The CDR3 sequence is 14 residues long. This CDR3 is CASSPPGARETQYF. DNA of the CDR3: TGTGCCAGCAGCCCCCCCGGAGCGCGAGAGACCCAGTACTTC.

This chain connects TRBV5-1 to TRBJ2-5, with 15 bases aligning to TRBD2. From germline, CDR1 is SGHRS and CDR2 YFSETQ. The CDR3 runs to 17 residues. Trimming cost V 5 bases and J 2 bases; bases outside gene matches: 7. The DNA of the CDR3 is TGCGCCAGCAGTTTAGGACTAGCGGGAGGGTGGCAAGAGACCCAGTACTTC. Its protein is CASSLGLAGGWQETQYF.

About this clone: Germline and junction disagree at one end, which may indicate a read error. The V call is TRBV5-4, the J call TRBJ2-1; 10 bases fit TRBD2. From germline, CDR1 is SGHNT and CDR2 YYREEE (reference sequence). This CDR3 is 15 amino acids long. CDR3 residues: CASTLALAGASEQFF. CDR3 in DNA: TGTGCCAGCACCTTGGCGCTAGCGGGAGCTAGTGAGCAGTTCTTC. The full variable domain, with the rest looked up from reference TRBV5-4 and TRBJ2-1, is ETGVTQSPTHLIKTRGQQVTLRCSSQSGHNTVSWYQQALGQGPQFIFQYYREEENGRGNFPPRFSGLQFPNYSSELNVNALELDDSALYLCASTLALAGASEQFFGPGTRLTVL.